This T cell receptor (beta chain) was recorded in a study of radiation and T cells in renal cell carcinoma. Notes on the study in general: Sampling covered only around 1 g of each tumor.

CDR1 is SGHDT and CDR2 is YYEEEE in the germline V gene. With V trimmed by 4 bases and J by 3 bases, 6 bases remained unmatched. The CDR3 is 15 residues long. Concerning this clone itself: Its target is unknown.

The protocol was immunoSEQ multiplex PCR, while the TCRdb copy is restricted to in-frame clones and leaves out a portion. The repertoire holds 18,000 or so clones, with roughly 60% as singletons. This sample's treatment: treatment-naive control, cytoreductive nephrectomy. Treatment-naive patients without radiation supplied the control tumors at nephrectomy. This clonotype originated in a man in his fifties or sixties with renal cell carcinoma. Material: tumor tissue, obtained from a patient whose treatment was nephrectomy without radiotherapy. The chain couples TRBV5-6 to TRBJ1-5; 8 bases align to TRBD1. CDR3: CASSRGQVPNQPQHF. The CDR3 region has the DNA TGTGCCAGCAGCCGGGGACAGGTCCCCAATCAGCCCCAGCATTTT.